These 16 T cell receptor beta chains originate from one sample sequenced in a study of T cell responses to AZD1222 COVID-19 vaccine (dated by TCRdb to the early 2020s). The time point tag for this specimen amounts to: about 28 days (+/-7) after the second vaccine dose. Libraries came from the immunoSEQ multiplex PCR assay. TCRdb mirrors the immuneACCESS table, restricted to in-frame sequences. Some clones are absent from its copies; in checked studies, under half trace to an unresolved V gene, and the reason for the others is unknown. Counted in this sample were some 140,000 clones; just under 95% of them appeared once. Approximately 7% of the sample is held by the ten biggest clonotypes. The specimen was peripheral blood, collected 28 days after the second AZD1222 dose. These receptors all stem from an adult who received the AZD1222 COVID-19 vaccine.

The J gene is TRBJ2-6, the V gene TRBV19, with a weak D call TRBD2 (5 bases). The germline CDR1 and CDR2 sequences are LNHDA and SQIVND (reference sequence). V shed 6 bases and J shed 1 base, with 10 bases lying between them. The CDR3 spans 15 residues. CDR3 sequence: CASSPGISGANVLTF. The CDR3 nucleotides read TGTGCCAGTAGCCCCGGGATATCTGGGGCCAACGTCCTGACTTTC. Full variable domain (missing parts from reference TRBV19 and TRBJ2-6): DGGITQSPKYLFRKEGQNVTLSCEQNLNHDAMYWYRQDPGQGLRLIYYSQIVNDFQKGDIAEGYSVSREKKESFPLTVTSAQKNPTAFYLCASSPGISGANVLTFGAGSRLTVL.

This clone was detected a few times. V gene TRBV27 combines with J gene TRBJ2-1, with TRBD2 matching 12 bases. Germline trimming cut 2 bases from V and 9 bases from J; bases unmatched to any gene: 5. The CDR3 totals 15 residues. The germline V gene encodes CDR1 MNHEY and CDR2 SMNVEV (reference sequence). The CDR3 spells CASSLRTSGAGEQFF. CDR3 DNA: TGTGCCAGCAGTTTAAGGACTAGCGGGGCCGGTGAGCAGTTCTTC.

V is TRBV4-3 and J is TRBJ2-3; D perhaps matches TRBD2 (7 bases). V was clipped by 0 bases and J by 7 bases, with 20 bases between them. The CDR3 is made up of 17 amino acids. The germline V gene has CDR1 LGHNA and CDR2 YSLEER. The CDR3 sequence is CASSQDRTGGFLNTQYF. CDR3 DNA sequence: TGCGCCAGCAGCCAAGATCGTACGGGGGGCTTCCTGAATACGCAGTATTTT.

This chain links TRBV18 with TRBJ1-5, with D perhaps matching TRBD1 (5 bases). The CDR3 is made up of 14 amino acids. The V end lost 2 bases, the J end lost 3 bases, and 8 bases lay between the germline ends. Germline lookup yields CDR1 KGHSH and CDR2 LQKENI. The CDR3 loop reads CASSPSRDNQPQHF. The DNA for the CDR3 is TGTGCCAGCTCACCATCCAGGGACAATCAGCCCCAGCATTTT.

This sequence joins TRBV10-3 and TRBJ2-7; D gene unclear. V shed 5 bases and J shed 6 bases, with 11 bases lying between them. This CDR3 spans 12 amino acids. Germline V CDR1 and CDR2: ENHRY, SYGVKD. The DNA of the CDR3 is TGTGCCATCAGTTACGATAAGGGCGAGCAGTACTTC. Translation: CAISYDKGEQYF.

V is TRBV28 and J is TRBJ1-5; 7 bases match TRBD1. The CDR3 runs to 16 residues. Per the germline V gene, CDR1 is MDHEN and CDR2 is SYDVKM. Trimming removed 1 base from V and 9 bases from J; junction bases left unmatched: 12. The CDR3 reads CASSLLRQGLIRPQHF. CDR3 sequence (DNA): TGTGCCAGCAGTTTATTGCGACAGGGTCTTATCCGGCCCCAGCATTTT. The complete variable domain, with remaining parts taken from reference TRBV28 and TRBJ1-5, reads DVKVTQSSRYLVKRTGEKVFLECVQDMDHENMFWYRQDPGLGLRLIYFSYDVKMKEKGDIPEGYSVSREKKERFSLILESASTNQTSMYLCASSLLRQGLIRPQHFGDGTRLSIL.

The chain uses TRBV7-9 and TRBJ1-1; D unresolved. The CDR3 runs 14 residues. V lost 3 bases and J 11 bases, leaving 19 bases between the germline ends. Germline values: CDR1 SEHNR, CDR2 FQNEAQ (reference sequence). The CDR3 DNA reads TGTGCCAGCAGCTTTAGCGAGGGAGTGGGGTATGCTTTCTTT. Protein sequence: CASSFSEGVGYAFF. Looking up the rest from reference TRBV7-9 and TRBJ1-1 gives the full variable domain: DTGVSQNPRHKITKRGQNVTFRCDPISEHNRLYWYRQTLGQGPEFLTYFQNEAQLEKSRLLSDRFSAERPKGSFSTLEIQRTEQGDSAMYLCASSFSEGVGYAFFGQGTRLTVV.

This chain uses TRBV18 with TRBJ2-5; D is possibly TRBD1 (6 bases). The CDR3 runs 19 residues. Trimming took off 6 bases at V and 0 bases at J, with 26 bases between the two ends. CDR1 and CDR2 from the germline V gene are KGHSH and LQKENI. The CDR3 region is CASSIKSGQGPWYQETQYF. The CDR3 nucleotides are TGTGCCAGCTCTATAAAATCGGGGCAGGGGCCTTGGTACCAAGAGACCCAGTACTTC.

The J gene is TRBJ1-2, the V gene TRBV30; the match to TRBD1 covers 7 bases. This CDR3 has 16 residues. Germline assignment: CDR1 GTSNPN and CDR2 SVGIG (reference sequence). Germline trimming cut 0 bases from V and 1 base from J; bases unmatched to any gene: 8. The CDR3 nucleotides are TGTGCCTGGAGTGTACCCGGGACAGCGCTTAACTATGGCTACACCTTC. Protein product: CAWSVPGTALNYGYTF. Full variable domain (missing parts from reference TRBV30 and TRBJ1-2): SQTIHQWPATLVQPVGSPLSLECTVEGTSNPNLYWYRQAAGRGLQLLFYSVGIGQISSEVPQNLSASRPQDRQFILSSKKLLLSDSGFYLCAWSVPGTALNYGYTFGSGTRLTVV.

The chain recombines TRBV2 with TRBJ1-2; D unresolved. This CDR3 is built from 14 residues. CDR1 and CDR2 from the germline V gene are SNHLY and FYNNEI. V was clipped by 7 bases and J by 1 base, with 13 bases between them. CDR3 nucleotide sequence: TGTGCCAGCACTACCCGGGCCGATAACTATGGCTACACCTTC. This translates into CASTTRADNYGYTF. Full variable domain (outside the CDR3, taken from reference TRBV2 and TRBJ1-2): EPEVTQTPSHQVTQMGQEVILRCVPISNHLYFYWYRQILGQKVEFLVSFYNNEISEKSEIFDDQFSVERPDGSNFTLKIRSTKLEDSAMYFCASTTRADNYGYTFGSGTRLTVV.

The chain has TRBV19 and TRBJ1-5, with TRBD1 as a possible D gene (6 bases). CDR1 is LNHDA, CDR2 SQIVND, per germline (reference sequence). V lost 6 bases, J lost 0 bases, and 9 bases lay in between. This CDR3 has 14 residues. This CDR3 is CASSGQYSNQPQHF. DNA for the CDR3: TGTGCCAGTAGCGGACAGTATAGCAATCAGCCCCAGCATTTT.

The rearrangement links TRBV5-1 to TRBJ2-5, with 10 bases matching TRBD1. Per the germline V gene, CDR1 is SGHRS and CDR2 is YFSETQ. The CDR3 consists of 17 residues. V lost 2 bases and J lost 1; bases outside the gene matches: 8. Here the CDR3 DNA reads TGCGCCAGCAGCTTATATATCGGGACAGGGGTCCAAGAGACCCAGTACTTC. Protein product: CASSLYIGTGVQETQYF.

The rearrangement uses TRBV6-5 and TRBJ1-3; D is ambiguous. CDR3 size: 14 residues. The V and J ends lost 8 bases and 0 bases respectively, with 11 bases between them. CDR1 is MNHEY and CDR2 is SVGAGI in the germline V gene. The DNA for the CDR3 is TGTGCCAGCGAAGGCTCTTACTCTGGAAACACCATATATTTT. It translates to CASEGSYSGNTIYF.

About this clone: Relative to the germline gene, one junction end is altered; a read error may explain this. The V gene is TRBV7-8, the J gene TRBJ1-4; 10 bases line up with TRBD1. CDR3 length: 17 amino acids. The germline CDR1 and CDR2 sequences are SGHVS and FQNEAQ. This chain's CDR3 is CASSLGDRGPWEEKLFF. The CDR3 region has the DNA TGTGCCAGCAGTTTAGGGGACAGGGGACCCTGGGAGGAAAAACTGTTTTTT.

The J gene is TRBJ2-1, the V gene TRBV2; 11 bases agree with TRBD2. Germline CDR1 reads SNHLY; CDR2 reads FYNNEI. The CDR3 is made up of 16 amino acids. Trimming cost V 2 bases and J 6 bases; bases outside gene matches: 6. The CDR3 sequence: CASSELGLAGGNEQFF. The CDR3 DNA follows: TGTGCCAGCAGTGAACTCGGGCTAGCGGGGGGCAATGAGCAGTTCTTC.

The rearrangement uses TRBV15 and TRBJ1-2; D is unclear. The CDR3 extends over 14 amino acids. Trimming took off 3 bases at V and 5 bases at J, with 13 bases between the two ends. In germline, CDR1 is LNHNV, CDR2 YYDKDF (reference sequence). Here the CDR3 reads CATSSEMVVYGYTF. The CDR3 nucleotides read TGTGCCACCAGCAGCGAGATGGTCGTATATGGCTACACCTTC.